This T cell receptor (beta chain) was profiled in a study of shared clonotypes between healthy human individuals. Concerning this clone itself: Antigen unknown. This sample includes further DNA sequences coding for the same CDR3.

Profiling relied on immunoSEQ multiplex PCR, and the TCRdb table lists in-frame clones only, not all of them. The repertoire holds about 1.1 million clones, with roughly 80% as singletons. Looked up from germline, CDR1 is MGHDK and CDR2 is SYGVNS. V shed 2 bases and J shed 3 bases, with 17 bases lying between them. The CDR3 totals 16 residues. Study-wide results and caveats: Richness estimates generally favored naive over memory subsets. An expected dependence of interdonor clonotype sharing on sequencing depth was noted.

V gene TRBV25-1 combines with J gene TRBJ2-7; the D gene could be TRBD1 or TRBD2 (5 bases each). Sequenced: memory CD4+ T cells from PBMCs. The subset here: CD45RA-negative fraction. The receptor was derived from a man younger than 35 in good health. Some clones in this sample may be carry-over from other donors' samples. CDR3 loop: CASSERSGLPSYEQYF. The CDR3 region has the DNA TGTGCCAGCAGTGAACGATCGGGGCTTCCCAGCTACGAGCAGTACTTC.